This passage covers 11 T cell receptor beta chains from one sample sequenced in a study of CD8+ T cells in alopecia areata. The treatment here: oral pan-JAK inhibitor, 5-10 mg twice daily. RNA extraction was followed by reverse transcription into cDNA, which acted as the sequencing template. Data came from immunoSEQ multiplex PCR; TCRdb stores just in-frame clones and leaves some out. The sample records about 140,000 clones, 80% to 90% being singletons. The sequenced sample was CD8+ T cells sorted from blood, obtained at week 4, from a patient treated with tofacitinib. The receptors were gathered from a human donor with alopecia areata.

The chain couples TRBV4-3 to TRBJ2-7; TRBD2 is a possible D gene (5 bases). This CDR3 is built from 16 residues. The V gene's germline CDR1 is LGHNA and CDR2 YSLEER. V dropped 4 bases and J dropped 0 bases, with 16 bases sitting between them. CDR3 nucleotide sequence: TGCGCCAGCAGCCTCGACACGGCTAGCAGCTCCTACGAGCAGTACTTC. It specifies CASSLDTASSSYEQYF.

This clone was seen only a few times. The chain combines TRBV10-3 with TRBJ2-6, with D uncertain. CDR1 is ENHRY and CDR2 is SYGVKD in the germline V gene. Deletions cut 8 bases from V and 3 bases from J, with 8 bases between. The CDR3 runs to 13 residues. CDR3 sequence: CAIHEVGANVLTF. The CDR3 region has the DNA TGTGCCATCCACGAGGTTGGGGCCAACGTCCTGACTTTC.

This clone was seen once. V usage is TRBV4-3 and J usage is TRBJ2-1, with 9 bases aligning to TRBD1. The CDR3 is made up of 15 amino acids. J was trimmed by 8 bases and V by 3 bases; bases with no gene match: 8. Germline V gene sequence: CDR1 LGHNA, CDR2 YSLEER. Written as DNA, the CDR3 is TGCGCCAGCAGCCACCCCGGGACAGGGTCCCATGAGCAGTTCTTC. This gives the protein CASSHPGTGSHEQFF.

This clone was seen a few times. The CDR3 DNA is TGTGCCAGCAGCTTCGAAGGGAACACTGAAGCTTTCTTT. This translates into CASSFEGNTEAFF. This chain uses TRBV7-9 with TRBJ1-1; unclear D gene. The CDR3 totals 13 residues. Germline-derived CDR1 and CDR2 are SEHNR and FQNEAQ (reference sequence). Between the trimmed V and J ends, which lost 3 bases and 1 base, there was a span of 6 bases.

The rearrangement uses TRBV29-1 and TRBJ1-1; D uncertain. Germline CDR1 SQVTM, CDR2 ANQGSEA. The length of the CDR3 is 9 residues. V dropped 8 bases and J dropped 10 bases, with 11 bases sitting between them. The chain's CDR3 is CSPTPGAFF. The CDR3 DNA reads TGCAGCCCTACCCCGGGAGCTTTCTTT.

In this sample, this clone turned up a few times. The chain combines TRBV29-1 with TRBJ2-3; no clear D gene. Germline V gene data show CDR1 as SQVTM and CDR2 as ANQGSEA. This CDR3 comprises 12 residues. The V end was cut by 7 bases, the J end by 7 bases, with 15 bases between. This CDR3 is CSARVPYNTQYF. CDR3 DNA: TGCAGCGCCCGAGTGCCCTATAATACGCAGTATTTT.

The chain carries TRBV23-1 and TRBJ2-7; tentative D call: TRBD1 (6 bases). TRBV23-1 is an ORF; its function is uncertain. The CDR3 sequence is 15 residues long. V lost 2 bases and J 2 bases, leaving 13 bases between the germline ends. The CDR3 here is CASSQETGLAYEQYF. CDR3 bases: TGCGCCAGCAGTCAAGAAACAGGGTTGGCCTACGAGCAGTACTTC.

V usage is TRBV9 and J usage is TRBJ2-5, with 9 bases that match TRBD1. From germline, CDR1 is SGDLS and CDR2 YYNGEE. The CDR3 extends over 15 amino acids. The J segment lost 5 bases and the V segment lost 3 bases, leaving 8 bases of the junction unmatched. The chain's CDR3 is CASSGPGTGLETQYF. As DNA, the CDR3 is TGTGCCAGCAGCGGGCCCGGGACAGGGTTGGAGACCCAGTACTTC.

This rearrangement joins TRBV4-1 to TRBJ2-1, with D perhaps TRBD1 or TRBD2 (5 bases each). The germline V gene encodes CDR1 MGHRA and CDR2 YSYEKL. The V end was cut by 1 base, the J end by 6 bases, with 10 bases between. The CDR3 has 14 amino acids. The CDR3 sequence: CASSQGGLANEQFF. The CDR3 DNA reads as TGCGCCAGCAGCCAAGGGGGGTTGGCCAATGAGCAGTTCTTC.

The chain is built from TRBV7-8 and TRBJ2-5, with 7 nucleotides matching TRBD1. V was pared by 5 bases and J by 4 bases, with 10 bases of the junction left unmatched. The V gene's germline CDR1 is SGHVS and CDR2 FQNEAQ. The CDR3 covers 15 residues. In nucleotides, the CDR3 is TGTGCCAGCAGCCGACAGGGTATTTCGGGAGAGACCCAGTACTTC. Translating it yields CASSRQGISGETQYF.

V and J are TRBV4-1 and TRBJ1-4, with a possible D match to TRBD1 (5 bases). Germline V lookup: CDR1 MGHRA, CDR2 YSYEKL. Deletions cut 0 bases from V and 6 bases from J, with 20 bases between. The CDR3 runs to 18 residues. In DNA, the CDR3 is TGCGCCAGCAGCCAAGAAAGACAGCTAAGAACCTTGCATGAAAAACTGTTTTTT. The encoded protein is CASSQERQLRTLHEKLFF.